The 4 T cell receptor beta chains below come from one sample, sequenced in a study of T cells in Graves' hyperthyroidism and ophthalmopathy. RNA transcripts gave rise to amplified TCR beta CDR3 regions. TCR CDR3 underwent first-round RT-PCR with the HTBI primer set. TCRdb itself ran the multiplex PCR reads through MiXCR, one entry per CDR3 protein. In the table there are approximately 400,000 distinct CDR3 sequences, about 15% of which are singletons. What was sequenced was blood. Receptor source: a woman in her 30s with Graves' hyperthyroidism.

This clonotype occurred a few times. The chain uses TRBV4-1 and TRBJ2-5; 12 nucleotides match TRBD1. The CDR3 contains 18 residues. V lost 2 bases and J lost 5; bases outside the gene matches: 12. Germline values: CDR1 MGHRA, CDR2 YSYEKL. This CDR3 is CASSQPPGGQGARETQYF. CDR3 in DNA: TGCGCCAGCAGCCAACCACCCGGGGGACAGGGGGCGCGGGAGACCCAGTACTTC.

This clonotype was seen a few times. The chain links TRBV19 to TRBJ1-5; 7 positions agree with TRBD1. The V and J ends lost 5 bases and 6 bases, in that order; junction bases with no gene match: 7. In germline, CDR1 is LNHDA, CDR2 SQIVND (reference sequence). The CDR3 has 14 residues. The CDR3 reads CASSSQGIGQPQHF. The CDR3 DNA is TGTGCCAGTAGTTCACAGGGGATCGGTCAGCCCCAGCATTTT.

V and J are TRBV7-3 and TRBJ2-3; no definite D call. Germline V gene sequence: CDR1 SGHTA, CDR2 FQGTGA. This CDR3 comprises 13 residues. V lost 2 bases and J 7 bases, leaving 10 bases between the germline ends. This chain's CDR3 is CASSLSRTHTQYF. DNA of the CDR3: TGTGCCAGCAGCTTATCCCGGACCCATACGCAGTATTTT. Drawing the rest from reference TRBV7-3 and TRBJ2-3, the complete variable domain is GAGVSQTPSNKVTEKGKYVELRCDPISGHTALYWYRQSLGQGPEFLIYFQGTGAADDSGLPNDRFFAVRPEGSVSTLKIQRTERGDSAVYLCASSLSRTHTQYFGPGTRLTVL.

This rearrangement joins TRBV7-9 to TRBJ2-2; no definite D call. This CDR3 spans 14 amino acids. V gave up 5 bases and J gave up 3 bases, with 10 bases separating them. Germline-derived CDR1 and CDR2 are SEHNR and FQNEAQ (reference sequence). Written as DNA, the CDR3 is TGTGCCAGCAGCCTAACTTGGGACACCGGGGAGCTGTTTTTT. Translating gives CASSLTWDTGELFF.